This T cell receptor beta chain is from a study of blood T cell repertoires in COVID-19. Study-wide background: Sites across the United States, Italy and Spain contributed samples from acute and convalescent COVID-19. From T cells, B-cell-depleted T cells, or PBMCs came the material, which was cDNA or gDNA.

Source study methods: Cell counts per sample came from amplifying reference gene primers. Here immunoSEQ multiplex PCR was the method, and the copy in TCRdb shows in-frame clones only, minus some. V and J calls and clone size are as listed in that table; D and trimming were resolved from the DNA. This sample yields hundreds of thousands of clones, of which 87% are seen a single time; under 4% belongs to the top ten. Germline V gene sequence: CDR1 LGHDT, CDR2 YNNKEL (reference sequence). CDR3 length: 12 residues. With 5 bases removed from V and 4 bases from J, the gap between germline ends came to 7 bases.

The clonotype was recovered from a man aged 18-30 years with active or convalescent COVID-19. The chain joins TRBV3-1 (or the pseudogene TRBV3-2) to TRBJ2-3; D is undetermined. Material: peripheral blood. The CDR3 coding sequence is TGTGCCAGCAGCACCTACCCAGATACGCAGTATTTT. Translating it yields CASSTYPDTQYF.